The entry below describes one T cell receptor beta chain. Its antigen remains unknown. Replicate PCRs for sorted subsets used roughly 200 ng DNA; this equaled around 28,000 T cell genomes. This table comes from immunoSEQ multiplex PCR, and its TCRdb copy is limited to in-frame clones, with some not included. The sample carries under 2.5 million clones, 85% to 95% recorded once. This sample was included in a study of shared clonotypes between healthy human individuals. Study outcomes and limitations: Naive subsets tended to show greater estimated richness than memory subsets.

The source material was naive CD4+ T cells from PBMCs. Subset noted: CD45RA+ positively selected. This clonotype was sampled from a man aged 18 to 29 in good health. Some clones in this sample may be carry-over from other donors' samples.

The CDR3 is CASSATSTAAQPQHF. As DNA, the CDR3 is TGTGCCAGCAGTGCCACGTCGACAGCGGCTCAGCCCCAGCATTTT. The rearrangement links TRBV28 to TRBJ1-5, with D perhaps TRBD1 (5 bases). Germline assignment: CDR1 MDHEN and CDR2 SYDVKM. This CDR3 region has 15 residues. V lost 5 bases and J 6 bases, leaving 17 bases between the germline ends.